These 30 T cell receptor beta chains were all obtained from the same sample, sequenced in a study of OX40 agonist ivuxolimab in advanced cancers. The repertoire was sequenced with immunoSEQ multiplex PCR; TCRdb's copy has only in-frame clones and lacks some. This table has tens of thousands of clones, around four fifths appearing once. Specimen: CD4+ or CD8+ T cells sorted from blood, collected in a trial of the OX40 agonist ivuxolimab. These receptors were collected from an adult with an advanced solid tumor such as melanoma, head and neck, liver or kidney cancer.

The V gene is TRBV7-3, the J gene TRBJ2-3; no clear D gene. Germline V gene sequence: CDR1 SGHTA, CDR2 FQGTGA. Trimming took 5 bases from V and 4 from J, leaving 19 bases between them. The CDR3 covers 16 residues. The CDR3: CASSPPGRIAPDTQYF. For the CDR3, the DNA is TGTGCCAGCAGCCCCCCCGGCAGGATAGCCCCAGATACGCAGTATTTT.

The V call is TRBV5-4, the J call TRBJ2-5; D may be TRBD1 or TRBD2 (5 bases each). The CDR3 consists of 14 residues. Trimming removed 0 bases from V and 10 bases from J, with 16 bases in between. Germline CDR1 and CDR2: SGHNT and YYREEE (reference sequence). CDR3 sequence (DNA): TGTGCCAGCAGCTTGGAACAGGCCCACGGGATCCAGTACTTC. This codes for CASSLEQAHGIQYF. Full variable domain (missing parts from reference TRBV5-4 and TRBJ2-5): ETGVTQSPTHLIKTRGQQVTLRCSSQSGHNTVSWYQQALGQGPQFIFQYYREEENGRGNFPPRFSGLQFPNYSSELNVNALELDDSALYLCASSLEQAHGIQYFGPGTRLLVL.

A single count supports this clone. V usage is TRBV5-1 and J usage is TRBJ2-7; 10 bases match TRBD2. Germline V gene lookup returns CDR1 SGHRS and CDR2 YFSETQ. The ends lost 1 base at V and 6 bases at J; junction bases unmatched: 7. The CDR3 totals 15 residues. This CDR3 is CASSLRSGRAFEQYF. CDR3 bases: TGCGCCAGCAGCTTGAGGAGCGGGAGGGCCTTCGAGCAGTACTTC. The full variable domain, in which reference TRBV5-1 and TRBJ2-7 provide the parts outside the CDR3, is KAGVTQTPRYLIKTRGQQVTLSCSPISGHRSVSWYQQTPGQGLQFLFEYFSETQRNKGNFPGRFSGRQFSNSRSEMNVSTLELGDSALYLCASSLRSGRAFEQYFGPGTRLTVT.

This rearrangement joins TRBV13 to TRBJ2-3, with D possibly being TRBD2 (5 bases). This CDR3 contains 14 residues. Between the trimmed V and J ends, which lost 2 bases and 7 bases, there was a span of 13 bases. Germline V gene lookup returns CDR1 PRHDT and CDR2 FYEKMQ (reference sequence). The CDR3 DNA follows: TGTGCCAGCAGCTTATTAGACTTCGGGAATACGCAGTATTTT. Residues: CASSLLDFGNTQYF.

This clone was detected only once. The chain carries TRBV7-8 and TRBJ2-3; TRBD1 might be the D (5 bases). V was cut by 1 base and J by 5 bases, with 16 bases left in between. The CDR3 extends over 16 amino acids. In germline, CDR1 is SGHVS, CDR2 FQNEAQ. This chain's CDR3 is CASSLDVVGVVDTQYF. As DNA, the CDR3 is TGTGCCAGCAGCTTAGACGTAGTAGGGGTGGTAGATACGCAGTATTTT.

This clone was counted a few times. This chain connects TRBV18 to TRBJ1-2; TRBD1 matches at 7 bases. Unmatched junction bases numbered 4, after V lost 4 bases and J lost 8 bases. Germline values: CDR1 KGHSH, CDR2 LQKENI. This CDR3 has 12 amino acids. CDR3 residues: CASSLRQGGYTF. CDR3 DNA: TGTGCCAGCTCACTTAGACAGGGAGGCTACACCTTC.

The chain employs TRBV19 and TRBJ1-1, with 8 nucleotides matching TRBD1. The CDR3 spans 13 residues. Germline V gene data show CDR1 as LNHDA and CDR2 as SQIVND (reference sequence). J gave up 5 bases and V 6 bases, and 5 bases lay outside the gene matches. This CDR3 is CASSQTGGTEAFF. The CDR3 DNA sequence: TGTGCCAGTAGCCAAACAGGGGGGACTGAAGCTTTCTTT.

The chain has TRBV7-6 and TRBJ1-5, with D maybe TRBD1 (5 bases). CDR1 and CDR2 from the germline V gene are SGHVS and FNYEAQ. The CDR3 sequence is 13 residues long. V lost 5 bases to trimming and J lost 8 bases, with 13 bases between them. The CDR3 here is CASSGLEGKPQHF. DNA of the CDR3: TGTGCCAGCAGCGGACTCGAGGGGAAGCCCCAGCATTTT. The full variable domain, in which reference TRBV7-6 and TRBJ1-5 provide the parts outside the CDR3, is GAGVSQSPRYKVTKRGQDVALRCDPISGHVSLYWYRQALGQGPEFLTYFNYEAQQDKSGLPNDRFSAERPEGSISTLTIQRTEQRDSAMYRCASSGLEGKPQHFGDGTRLSIL.

J is TRBJ1-1 and V is TRBV5-1; D perhaps matches TRBD1 (5 bases). V lost 4 bases and J lost 0, with 16 bases in between. CDR3 size: 16 residues. From germline, CDR1 is SGHRS and CDR2 YFSETQ. The CDR3 coding sequence is TGCGCCAGCAGCCTGGGACCTATGGAGATGAACACTGAAGCTTTCTTT. The encoded protein is CASSLGPMEMNTEAFF.

The genes are TRBV28 and TRBJ1-5; a possible D gene is TRBD1 (5 bases). CDR1 and CDR2 from the germline V gene are MDHEN and SYDVKM. V was pared by 3 bases and J by 7 bases, with 13 bases between. The CDR3 has 14 amino acids. CDR3 sequence reads: CASSFGGEAQPQHF. As DNA, the CDR3 is TGTGCCAGCAGTTTTGGAGGGGAGGCCCAGCCCCAGCATTTT.

This sequence joins TRBV19 and TRBJ1-6; the D gene is possibly TRBD1 (6 bases). The ends were cut back, 6 bases at V and 6 bases at J, with 15 bases in the middle. This CDR3 has 15 amino acids. Germline CDR1 and CDR2: LNHDA and SQIVND (reference sequence). The CDR3 coding sequence is TGTGCCAGTAGACCCACAGGGAGGTCTAATTCACCCCTCCACTTT. This codes for CASRPTGRSNSPLHF.

The V and J genes are TRBV10-2 and TRBJ1-5, with a tentative D call TRBD1 (5 bases). Germline lookup yields CDR1 WSHSY and CDR2 SAAADI. This CDR3 is built from 14 residues. The V gene lost 8 bases and the J gene lost 0 bases, with 11 bases spanning the gap. The CDR3 DNA follows: TGCGCCAGCTGGGGCAGTTATAGCAATCAGCCCCAGCATTTT. It encodes CASWGSYSNQPQHF.

CDR3 DNA sequence: TGTGCCAGCAGTAAACAGGGGCGGGATACGCAGTATTTT. It translates to CASSKQGRDTQYF. The rearrangement uses TRBV6-5 and TRBJ2-3; TRBD1 aligns across 7 bases. Germline trimming cut 5 bases from V and 6 bases from J; bases unmatched to any gene: 5. The CDR3 is made up of 13 amino acids. Germline V lookup: CDR1 MNHEY, CDR2 SVGAGI.

J is TRBJ2-5 and V is TRBV11-2, with unresolved D. Germline-derived CDR1 and CDR2 are SGHAT and FQNNGV. V dropped 3 bases and J dropped 5 bases, with 19 bases sitting between them. The CDR3 covers 16 residues. This CDR3 reads CASSFTGYTLGETQYF. DNA for the CDR3: TGTGCCAGCAGCTTCACGGGTTACACTTTGGGGGAGACCCAGTACTTC.

This chain joins TRBV6-6 and TRBJ1-6; perhaps TRBD1 as D (5 bases). This CDR3 has 16 residues. Trimming removed 5 bases at V and 10 bases at J, with 21 bases between. In germline, CDR1 is MNHNY, CDR2 SVGAGI (reference sequence). The chain's CDR3 is CASSGAGTLTGSPLHF. In DNA form, the CDR3 reads TGTGCCAGCAGTGGCGCCGGGACCCTAACCGGGTCACCCCTCCACTTT.

The rearrangement uses TRBV7-6 and TRBJ1-2; 9 nucleotides align to TRBD1. Looked up from germline, CDR1 is SGHVS and CDR2 is FNYEAQ. With V trimmed by 6 bases and J by 10 bases, 6 bases remained unmatched. This CDR3 is 12 amino acids long. The chain's CDR3 is CASSSTGGDYTF. The CDR3 bases are TGTGCCAGCAGTTCGACAGGGGGGGACTACACCTTC. Supplemented by reference TRBV7-6 and TRBJ1-2, the full variable domain reads GAGVSQSPRYKVTKRGQDVALRCDPISGHVSLYWYRQALGQGPEFLTYFNYEAQQDKSGLPNDRFSAERPEGSISTLTIQRTEQRDSAMYRCASSSTGGDYTFGSGTRLTVV.

The rearrangement joins TRBV5-6 to TRBJ2-7, with D perhaps matching TRBD2 (6 bases). This CDR3 comprises 13 residues. Germline V gives CDR1 SGHDT, CDR2 YYEEEE. V was shortened by 4 bases and J by 4 bases, with 12 bases between the two germline ends. The CDR3 here is CASSPAAGYEQYV. The CDR3 DNA follows: TGTGCCAGCAGCCCGGCGGCGGGATACGAGCAGTACGTC.

Concerning this clone itself: The CDR3 end shows no conserved phenylalanine or tryptophan, and so a read error is likely. The DNA is omitted, as the CDR3 cannot be located on it reliably, and the CDR3 follows TCRdb's listing. The rearrangement uses TRBV15 and TRBJ2-7; TRBD1, the table's D call, lacks a check against the DNA. Including both end residues, the CDR3 is 10 amino acids long. From germline, CDR1 is LNHNV and CDR2 YYDKDF (reference sequence). The CDR3 protein is CATSRPTGLL.

This clone was recorded a few times. The V gene is TRBV7-6, the J gene TRBJ2-7; 11 bases align to TRBD2. V gave up 2 bases and J gave up 0 bases; unmatched junction bases: 0. Germline assignment: CDR1 SGHVS and CDR2 FNYEAQ. The CDR3 contains 15 residues. The CDR3 bases are TGTGCCAGCAGCTTAACTAGCGGGAGCTCCTACGAGCAGTACTTC. Its translation is CASSLTSGSSYEQYF.

This clone has only a few counts. The chain carries TRBV27 and TRBJ1-5; D is perhaps TRBD1 (5 bases). The CDR3 runs 15 residues. Germline CDR1 is MNHEY and CDR2 is SMNVEV (reference sequence). V was clipped by 0 bases and J by 8 bases, with 14 bases between them. The CDR3 DNA reads as TGTGCCAGCAGTTTATCGGTCAGGGCGAAGGAGCCCCAGCATTTT. This codes for CASSLSVRAKEPQHF.

The rearrangement uses TRBV19 and TRBJ1-4; D perhaps matches TRBD1 (5 bases). V lost 2 bases to trimming and J lost 3 bases, with 7 bases between them. This CDR3 comprises 14 residues. Germline V lookup: CDR1 LNHDA, CDR2 SQIVND (reference sequence). The CDR3 bases are TGTGCCAGTAGTATACAGGGCCCTAATGAAAAACTGTTTTTT. Its translation is CASSIQGPNEKLFF.

The genes are TRBV25-1 and TRBJ2-3; D ambiguous. The germline V and J ends were trimmed by 5 bases and 5 bases, with 8 bases remaining between them. Per germline, CDR1 MGHDK and CDR2 SYGVNS. The CDR3 runs to 12 residues. The CDR3 coding sequence is TGTGCCAGCAGTCTTTCTGTAGATACGCAGTATTTT. The encoded protein is CASSLSVDTQYF.

The gene calls are TRBV5-4 and TRBJ2-5, with TRBD2 matching 11 bases. This CDR3 contains 18 residues. The junction had 15 bases not matched to a gene; V was cut back by 3 bases and J by 5 bases. Germline assignment: CDR1 SGHNT and CDR2 YYREEE (reference sequence). As DNA, the CDR3 is TGTGCCAGCAGCTCTTCAGCCCTAGCGGGGGGTAGGTGGGAGACCCAGTACTTC. As protein: CASSSSALAGGRWETQYF.

This rearrangement joins TRBV6-5 to TRBJ1-5, with 8 bases matching TRBD1. There are 12 residues in the CDR3. CDR1 and CDR2 (germline): MNHEY, SVGAGI. The CDR3 protein is CGTGQGNQPQHF. Written as DNA, the CDR3 is TGTGGGACAGGACAGGGTAATCAGCCCCAGCATTTT.

J is TRBJ1-6 and V is TRBV7-6; D ambiguous. The V end lost 6 bases, the J end lost 0 bases, and 6 bases lay between the germline ends. There are 14 residues in the CDR3. Germline values: CDR1 SGHVS, CDR2 FNYEAQ. This chain's CDR3 is CASRRDSYNSPLHF. The CDR3 DNA reads TGTGCCAGCAGGAGGGACTCCTATAATTCACCCCTCCACTTT. The full variable domain, rest sourced from reference TRBV7-6 and TRBJ1-6, is GAGVSQSPRYKVTKRGQDVALRCDPISGHVSLYWYRQALGQGPEFLTYFNYEAQQDKSGLPNDRFSAERPEGSISTLTIQRTEQRDSAMYRCASRRDSYNSPLHFGNGTRLTVT.

This clone was counted once. The J gene is TRBJ1-1, the V gene TRBV19; no clear D. The CDR3 is made up of 15 amino acids. V shed 8 bases and J shed 5 bases, with 21 bases lying between them. The germline gives CDR1 LNHDA, CDR2 SQIVND (reference sequence). CDR3 sequence (DNA): TGTGCCAGTTCCCCCCAGGAGGATTGGAGGACTGAAGCTTTCTTT. Amino acid sequence: CASSPQEDWRTEAFF.

The chain uses TRBV25-1 and TRBJ2-2; D is perhaps TRBD2 (6 bases). The V gene's germline CDR1 is MGHDK and CDR2 SYGVNS. Trimming cost V 8 bases and J 5 bases, with 21 bases left between them. The CDR3 loop spans 16 amino acids. The CDR3 reads CASSQLGEGGTGELFF. For the CDR3, the DNA is TGTGCCAGCTCGCAGCTCGGCGAAGGAGGGACCGGGGAGCTGTTTTTT.

This clone was seen ten or more times. This chain connects TRBV30 to TRBJ1-2, with 12 bases lining up with TRBD1. Looked up from germline, CDR1 is GTSNPN and CDR2 is SVGIG (reference sequence). This CDR3 is 18 amino acids long. V shed 0 bases and J 4 bases; nucleotides not matched to a gene: 12. The CDR3 region has the DNA TGTGCCTGGAGTGTACAGAGGGACAGGGGGCGATTCGGCTATGGCTACACCTTC. Its translation: CAWSVQRDRGRFGYGYTF.

The V and J genes are TRBV27 and TRBJ2-3; 7 nucleotides agree with TRBD2. Per the germline V gene, CDR1 is MNHEY and CDR2 is SMNVEV (reference sequence). This CDR3 spans 15 amino acids. V lost 2 bases to trimming and J lost 14 bases; unmatched junction nucleotides: 16. As DNA, the CDR3 is TGTGCCAGCAGTTTAAAGGGCGGGAGAGGCTGGGAGGCGTATTTT. This encodes CASSLKGGRGWEAYF.

The V call is TRBV2, the J call TRBJ2-1, with unresolved D. Deletions cut 2 bases from V and 3 bases from J, with 14 bases between. The CDR3 is 16 residues long. CDR1 and CDR2 (germline): SNHLY, FYNNEI. This CDR3 is CASSELAEAYYNEQFF. CDR3 in DNA: TGTGCCAGCAGTGAATTGGCAGAGGCGTACTACAATGAGCAGTTCTTC.